This T cell receptor (beta chain) comes out of a study of STAT3 mutations in large granular lymphocyte leukemia. Study observations and caveats: Treatment regimens differed across patients between samplings. At least one immunodominant TCR beta clonotype appeared in every T-cell large granular lymphocyte leukemia patient. Suggested: STAT3 mutation was not the ancestral event for these clonal expansions. No sample exists from the first appearance of each clone.

CDR3 length: 14 amino acids. V lost 3 bases, J lost 1 base, and 3 bases stayed unmatched. Germline CDR1 is SQVTM and CDR2 is ANQGSEA. TCRbeta libraries averaged around 42,000 productive templates per sample. Measured with immunoSEQ multiplex PCR; TCRdb has only the in-frame clones, and not every one. This sample has more than 2,500 clones, with around 89% found just once. Turning to this clone: Antigen: not known.

Sequencing was done on a sample of peripheral blood mononuclear cells. The chain has TRBV29-1 and TRBJ2-3; 8 bases map to TRBD2. The TCR sequence derives from a man aged 40-49 years with T-cell large granular lymphocyte leukemia. Some clones in this sample may be carry-over from other donors' samples. The CDR3 protein is CSVDAAGGTDTQYF. The DNA for the CDR3 is TGCAGCGTTGACGCAGCGGGGGGCACAGATACGCAGTATTTT.